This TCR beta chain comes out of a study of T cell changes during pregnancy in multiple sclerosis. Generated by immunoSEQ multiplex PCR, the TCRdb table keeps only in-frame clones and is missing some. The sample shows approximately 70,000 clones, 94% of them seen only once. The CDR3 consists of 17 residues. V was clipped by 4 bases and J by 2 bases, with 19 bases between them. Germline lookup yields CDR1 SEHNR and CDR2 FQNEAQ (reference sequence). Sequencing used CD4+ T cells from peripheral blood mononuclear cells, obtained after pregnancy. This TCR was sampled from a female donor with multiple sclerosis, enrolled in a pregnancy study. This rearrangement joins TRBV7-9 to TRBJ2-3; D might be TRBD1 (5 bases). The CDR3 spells CASSYTLTGPNTDTQYF. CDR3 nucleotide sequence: TGTGCCAGCAGCTATACTCTAACAGGACCTAACACAGATACGCAGTATTTT.